This T cell receptor beta chain came from a study of cytomegalovirus exposure and HLA in healthy donors. Study results and limitations: TCR beta chains numbering under 200 were designated cytomegalovirus-associated.

V lost 3 bases to trimming and J lost 5 bases, with 23 bases between them. This CDR3 comprises 18 residues. Germline lookup yields CDR1 MNHEY and CDR2 SMNVEV (reference sequence). Generated by immunoSEQ multiplex PCR, the TCRdb table keeps only in-frame clones and is missing some. The sample holds approximately 200,000 clones, almost 90% seen once. On this clone itself: The antigen is not known.

The sample was PBMCs. This clonotype was sampled from a young woman in good health and CMV-seronegative. The genes are TRBV27 and TRBJ2-1; D may be TRBD2 (5 bases). CDR3 region: CASSFRFPEGTFDNEQFF. CDR3 DNA: TGTGCCAGCAGTTTTAGGTTCCCCGAGGGTACGTTCGACAATGAGCAGTTCTTC.